The clone carrying this T cell receptor beta chain was counted only a few times. Samples were assayed with immunoSEQ v3.0 at survey level. Using immunoSEQ multiplex PCR, the repertoire was profiled, and TCRdb retains in-frame clones only, with some absent. Here the sample spans some 28,000 clones, approximately 85% being singletons. Germline V CDR1 and CDR2: SNHLY, FYNNEI. The CDR3 consists of 12 residues. Trimming stripped 3 bases from V and 6 bases from J, with 6 bases between. The data belong to a study of long-term antiretroviral therapy in people with HIV. No fewer than two post-ART and no fewer than one pre-ART PBMC samples existed for each donor. Treatment locations for all participants with HIV were in the United States. About 0.95-10 million cryopreserved PBMC were held in samples before DNA extraction.

This chain uses TRBV2 with TRBJ1-3; D uncertain. This clonotype was sampled from a man in his forties with HIV. This specimen was unsorted PBMCs, taken 3 years after starting antiretroviral therapy. The CDR3 DNA is TGTGCCAGCAGTGATGGACCAAACACCATATATTTT. This translates into CASSDGPNTIYF.